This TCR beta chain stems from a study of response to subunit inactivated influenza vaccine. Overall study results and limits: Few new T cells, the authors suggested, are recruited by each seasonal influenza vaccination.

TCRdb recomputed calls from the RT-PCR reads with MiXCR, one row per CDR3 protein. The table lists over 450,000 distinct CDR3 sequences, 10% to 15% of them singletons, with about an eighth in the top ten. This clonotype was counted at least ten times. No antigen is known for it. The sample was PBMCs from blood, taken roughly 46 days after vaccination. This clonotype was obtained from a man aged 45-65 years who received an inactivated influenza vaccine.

The CDR3 DNA sequence: TGCAGTGCTAGAGATATAAAACTCGCGGAGGGAGTGGAGTACTTC. It translates to CSARDIKLAEGVEYF. The rearrangement uses TRBV20-1 and TRBJ2-4; tentatively, D is TRBD2 (6 bases). V was clipped by 0 bases and J by 14 bases, with 23 bases between them. CDR1 DFQATT and CDR2 SNEGSKA come from the germline V gene (reference sequence). The CDR3 totals 15 residues.